This T cell receptor (beta chain) was identified during a study of cytomegalovirus exposure and HLA in healthy donors. Only a few counts were recorded for this clone. Its antigen is undetermined. The study's findings and limits: Within the data, a cluster of highly shared sequence variants was likely a sequencing artifact. Sequences of the TCR beta chain were said to predict the HLA-A and HLA-B alleles of most subjects accurately.

Primers for the PCR totalled 60 Vbeta and 13 Jbeta. In the authors' workflow: In a later analysis, roughly 86 million unique TCR beta chains included roughly 11 million shared by two or more donors. Repertoires were generated with immunoSEQ multiplex PCR, while TCRdb's copy carries only in-frame clones and drops some. That table gives V, J and clone size, and the DNA gave D and trimming. The sample includes over 130,000 clones, 61% of them seen just once. V shed 2 bases and J shed 0 bases, with 4 bases lying between them. The CDR3 is 13 residues long. The germline V gene encodes CDR1 LNHDA and CDR2 SQIVND (reference sequence).

This sequence joins TRBV19 and TRBJ1-1; D is undetermined. The source material was PBMCs. The sequence derives from a male donor in good health and CMV-seronegative. CDR3 in DNA: TGTGCCAGTAGTATATCTGTGAACACTGAAGCTTTCTTT. It encodes CASSISVNTEAFF.